The rows below give T cell receptor beta chains drawn from one sample of a study of T-cell memory formation after mild COVID-19. MiXCR, run by TCRdb on the 5' RACE reads, gives a single entry per CDR3 protein. The table lists around 110,000 distinct CDR3 sequences, 17% of them singletons. Material for sequencing was PBMCs or a T cell subset sorted from them (not recorded which). Receptors were obtained from an adult woman who had mild COVID-19 (a few samples of this study predate the infection). Cell type and time point are not known. Each CDR3 is given with its conserved first and last residue. Each record gives: V gene, D gene, clone size, J gene, CDR3 DNA, CDR3 protein. A D gene is named only where the DNA matches it firmly. Clone size is stated in some rows and not others, as once, few, many or a class when expanded.

>TRBV7-8|TRBD2|NA|TRBJ2-3
TGTGCCAGCAATGGCGGGGGGGCTGATACGCAGTATTTT
CASNGGGADTQYF
>TRBV24-1|NA|NA|TRBJ2-2
TGTGCCACCAGTGATTTGCACCAGGACACCGGGGAGCTGTTTTTT
CATSDLHQDTGELFF
>TRBV7-2|TRBD1|few|TRBJ2-7
TGTGCCAGCAGCTTAGTGGGACAGGGGGCCTACGAGCAGTACTTC
CASSLVGQGAYEQYF
>TRBV9|NA|NA|TRBJ1-2
TGTGCCAGCAGCGTAGATGGCGGGAACGCCTATGGCTACACCTTC
CASSVDGGNAYGYTF
>TRBV5-1|TRBD1|NA|TRBJ1-6
TGCGCCAGCAGCTTGGAAGGGACAGGGTTGGATTCACCCCTCCACTTT
CASSLEGTGLDSPLHF
>TRBV3-1|TRBD2|NA|TRBJ2-7
TGTGCCAGCAGCCACTATAGCGGGAGGAGCTCCTACGAGCAGTACTTC
CASSHYSGRSSYEQYF
>TRBV19|TRBD1|NA|TRBJ2-7
TGTGCCAGTAGTCCGTTAGGAGACAGGGGTAAGGCCTCCTACGAGCAGTACTTC
CASSPLGDRGKASYEQYF
>TRBV7-9|NA|few|TRBJ2-3
TGTGCCAGCAGCTCGCGGAACGGACGAGATGTCACAGATACGCAGTATTTT
CASSSRNGRDVTDTQYF
>TRBV12-3/TRBV12-4|NA|NA|TRBJ2-3
TGTGCCAGCAGCCTTGGGGGGTCTTCGCAGTATTTT
CASSLGGSSQYF
>TRBV6-5|TRBD1|few|TRBJ2-1
TGTGCCAGCAGTTCCCCGGGACAGAGCTACAATGAGCAGTTCTTC
CASSSPGQSYNEQFF
>TRBV7-8|TRBD1|few|TRBJ2-7
TGTGCCAGCAGCTCGGGGACAGGGTACTACGAGCAGTACTTC
CASSSGTGYYEQYF
>TRBV24-1|NA|few|TRBJ2-1
TGTGCCACCAGTCTCATCGGAGGGGACAATGAGCAGTTCTTC
CATSLIGGDNEQFF
>TRBV7-8|NA|many|TRBJ2-7
TGTGCCAGCAGCTCCACTTACGAGCAGTACTTC
CASSSTYEQYF
>TRBV7-9|TRBD2|NA|TRBJ2-4
TGTGCCAGCAGCTCGACAGGACTAGCGGGAGGCCTAGCCAAAAACATTCAGTACTTC
CASSSTGLAGGLAKNIQYF
>TRBV7-8|NA|few|TRBJ1-1
TGTGCCAGCAGCTTCAACAGGGACTTGAACACTGAAGCTTTCTTT
CASSFNRDLNTEAFF
>TRBV29-1|NA|few|TRBJ1-2
TGCAGCGTTGATGGGGATGGACAGAACTATGGCTACACCTTC
CSVDGDGQNYGYTF
>TRBV29-1|TRBD1|few|TRBJ2-3
TGCAGCGTCTTTAACAGGGGGCTCACAGATACGCAGTATTTT
CSVFNRGLTDTQYF
>TRBV20-1|TRBD2|many|TRBJ2-3
TGCAGTGCGTCATTCCTGTTAGTAGCGGGGATCACAGATACGCAGTATTTT
CSASFLLVAGITDTQYF